These 20 T cell receptor beta chains share one sample of origin, sequenced in a study of siplizumab effects on memory and regulatory T cells (dated by TCRdb to about 2019). Library generation was performed with the immunoSEQ multiplex PCR assay. TCRdb carries this immuneACCESS record with in-frame sequences only. Its versions omit some clonotypes, under half of them owing to an unresolved V gene in the studies checked, with the rest unexplained. This sample comprises about 100,000 clones, about 94% of them detected only once. Approximately 1.3% of the sample comes from the top ten. Material: non-Treg CD4+ T cells sorted from blood. The cell subset or site label, as the study defines it: FACS-sorted unstimulated CD4+ non-regulatory T cells. These receptors originate from a human donor in good health.

The genes are TRBV4-1 and TRBJ1-2, with a weak D call TRBD1 (6 bases). Germline V CDR1 and CDR2: MGHRA, YSYEKL. The V gene lost 4 bases and the J gene lost 4 bases, with 16 bases spanning the gap. The CDR3 runs to 15 residues. The chain's CDR3 is CASSRMNGQPYGYTF. The CDR3 DNA sequence: TGCGCCAGCAGCCGTATGAACGGACAGCCCTATGGCTACACCTTC.

The chain employs TRBV7-9 and TRBJ2-3; no clear D gene. Germline V gives CDR1 SEHNR, CDR2 FQNEAQ (reference sequence). Trimming took 2 bases from V and 2 from J, leaving 11 bases between them. This CDR3 has 15 amino acids. The CDR3 nucleotides are TGTGCCAGCAGCTTACCGGACCCTTACACAGATACGCAGTATTTT. Translated, it gives CASSLPDPYTDTQYF.

CDR3 coding DNA: TGTGCTAGTGGTTCGAGAGTACTAGCGGGGTTATACAATGAGCAGTTCTTC. Translation gives CASGSRVLAGLYNEQFF. This sequence joins TRBV12-5 and TRBJ2-1; 10 nucleotides align to TRBD2. Germline CDR1 reads LGHNT; CDR2 reads FRNRAP. V shed 4 bases, J shed 4 bases, and the junction held 10 bases outside the gene matches. The CDR3 runs to 17 residues.

This clone was picked up one time. This chain joins TRBV29-1 and TRBJ2-1, with TRBD1 identical over 10 bases. Trimming removed 6 bases from V and 8 bases from J; junction bases left unmatched: 10. The CDR3 extends over 14 amino acids. Germline CDR1 reads SQVTM; CDR2 reads ANQGSEA. The CDR3 sequence: CSVDPGQGSDEQFF. The CDR3 DNA sequence: TGCAGCGTCGATCCGGGACAGGGGAGCGATGAGCAGTTCTTC.

This chain connects TRBV5-1 to TRBJ2-1; 12 positions match TRBD2. J gave up 0 bases and V 5 bases, and 12 bases lay outside the gene matches. Germline CDR1 is SGHRS and CDR2 is YFSETQ. This CDR3 has 19 amino acids. The CDR3 region is CASRGTSGGTYLSYNEQFF. Written as DNA, the CDR3 is TGCGCCAGCAGGGGAACTAGCGGGGGGACCTACCTCTCCTACAATGAGCAGTTCTTC.

This chain joins TRBV4-2 and TRBJ2-3; possible D gene TRBD2, 5 bases. The CDR3 is made up of 20 amino acids. The V and J ends lost 3 bases and 0 bases respectively, with 25 bases between them. The germline gives CDR1 LGHNA, CDR2 YNFKEQ. CDR3 coding DNA: TGTGCCAGCAGCCAGGCCCCAGAGCGGTTGTACTTTCCTAGCACAGATACGCAGTATTTT. Protein product: CASSQAPERLYFPSTDTQYF.

This sequence joins TRBV25-1 and TRBJ2-3; 10 positions match TRBD2. The CDR3 runs to 16 residues. Germline V gene data show CDR1 as MGHDK and CDR2 as SYGVNS. Losses at the gene ends were 5 bases for V and 0 bases for J; bases not matched to a gene: 5. The CDR3 DNA follows: TGTGCCAGCAGTCGTGTAGCGGGAGGTAGCACAGATACGCAGTATTTT. The encoded protein is CASSRVAGGSTDTQYF.

This chain uses TRBV6-1 with TRBJ2-3; D ambiguous. CDR3 length: 13 residues. The V gene's germline CDR1 is MNHNS and CDR2 SASEGT. V gave up 4 bases and J gave up 4 bases, with 9 bases separating them. The CDR3 region has the DNA TGTGCCAGCAGTGGGGGTGTCGCAGATACGCAGTATTTT. Encoded protein: CASSGGVADTQYF.

The rearrangement links TRBV19 to TRBJ1-4, with D unresolved. Per the germline V gene, CDR1 is LNHDA and CDR2 is SQIVND (reference sequence). V was trimmed by 6 bases and J by 8 bases, leaving 19 bases between them. The CDR3 is made up of 15 amino acids. The CDR3 region is CASRPSLGPGEKLFF. CDR3 DNA sequence: TGTGCCAGTAGGCCCTCCTTAGGGCCGGGAGAAAAACTGTTTTTT.

This sequence joins TRBV7-3 and TRBJ2-3; no reliable D call. This CDR3 has 16 residues. V lost 3 bases to trimming and J lost 2 bases, with 15 bases between them. The germline V gene encodes CDR1 SGHTA and CDR2 FQGTGA. The CDR3 loop reads CASSFGVSLATDTQYF. In nucleotides, the CDR3 is TGTGCCAGCAGCTTTGGAGTTTCCCTCGCCACAGATACGCAGTATTTT.

A single count supports this clone. The J gene is TRBJ1-5, the V gene TRBV15, with D tentatively TRBD1 (5 bases). This CDR3 region has 16 residues. Germline loops: CDR1 LNHNV, CDR2 YYDKDF (reference sequence). V lost 1 base and J 2 bases, leaving 12 bases between the germline ends. The CDR3 DNA is TGTGCCACCAGCAGAGGAAAGGGGTACGGCAATCAGCCCCAGCATTTT. Translated: CATSRGKGYGNQPQHF. The full variable domain, its missing parts supplied by reference TRBV15 and TRBJ1-5, is DAMVIQNPRYQVTQFGKPVTLSCSQTLNHNVMYWYQQKSSQAPKLLFHYYDKDFNNEADTPDNFQSRRPNTSFCFLDIRSPGLGDTAMYLCATSRGKGYGNQPQHFGDGTRLSIL.

The gene calls are TRBV10-3 and TRBJ1-2, with D possibly TRBD1 on 5 matching bases. The germline V gene encodes CDR1 ENHRY and CDR2 SYGVKD. This CDR3 contains 14 residues. Trimming cost V 2 bases and J 2 bases, with 9 bases left between them. CDR3 sequence reads: CAISETAGNYGYTF. In nucleotides, the CDR3 is TGTGCCATCAGTGAGACGGCAGGGAACTATGGCTACACCTTC.

The gene calls are TRBV5-1 and TRBJ2-5, with a tentative D call TRBD2 (5 bases). V was trimmed by 4 bases and J by 4 bases, leaving 14 bases between them. The CDR3 consists of 14 residues. CDR1 and CDR2 (germline): SGHRS, YFSETQ. DNA of the CDR3: TGCGCCAGCAGCCCTTTTTGGGCGGGAGAGACCCAGTACTTC. Its protein product is CASSPFWAGETQYF.

This chain uses TRBV9 with TRBJ2-1; unclear D gene. This CDR3 comprises 13 residues. Per the germline V gene, CDR1 is SGDLS and CDR2 is YYNGEE. With 2 bases removed from V and 5 bases from J, the gap between germline ends came to 8 bases. The CDR3 loop is CASSVGPDNEQFF. The CDR3 bases are TGTGCCAGCAGCGTTGGACCAGACAATGAGCAGTTCTTC.

The chain links TRBV2 to TRBJ1-4, with unresolved D. This CDR3 contains 17 residues. V lost 2 bases and J lost 1, with 14 bases in between. CDR1 and CDR2 (germline): SNHLY, FYNNEI. CDR3 loop: CASSESILLLTNEKLFF. Written as DNA, the CDR3 is TGTGCCAGCAGTGAATCGATATTACTGCTAACTAATGAAAAACTGTTTTTT.

The chain couples TRBV6-5 to TRBJ1-5; D is uncertain. V lost 4 bases and J 4 bases, leaving 8 bases between the germline ends. Per germline, CDR1 MNHEY and CDR2 SVGAGI. The CDR3 is made up of 13 amino acids. The CDR3 here is CASSSMVNQPQHF. The CDR3 bases are TGTGCCAGCAGTTCGATGGTAAATCAGCCCCAGCATTTT.

This rearrangement joins TRBV11-2 to TRBJ2-5; possible D gene TRBD1, 6 bases. V lost 0 bases and J 4 bases, leaving 15 bases between the germline ends. The length of the CDR3 is 16 residues. Germline V CDR1 and CDR2: SGHAT, FQNNGV. For the CDR3, the DNA is TGTGCCAGCAGCTTAGATCTGGGGGCGGCGGGAGAGACCCAGTACTTC. Translating gives CASSLDLGAAGETQYF.

V gene TRBV28 combines with J gene TRBJ1-1, with 7 bases fitting TRBD1. The J segment lost 1 base and the V segment lost 9 bases, leaving 20 bases of the junction unmatched. Germline CDR1 reads MDHEN; CDR2 reads SYDVKM. This CDR3 comprises 18 residues. The DNA for the CDR3 is TGTGCCAGTCCTAAAAGCCGGGACAGCCCTATGGGGAACACTGAAGCTTTCTTT. This gives the protein CASPKSRDSPMGNTEAFF.

In nucleotides, the CDR3 is TGTGCCAGCAGTGAACCCCAAGAGACCCAGTACTTC. This sequence encodes CASSEPQETQYF. The rearrangement joins TRBV25-1 to TRBJ2-5; D remains unclear. CDR3 length: 12 residues. V lost 2 bases and J lost 1, with 2 bases in between. Germline V CDR1 and CDR2: MGHDK, SYGVNS. Full variable domain (remainder filled in from reference TRBV25-1 and TRBJ2-5): EADIYQTPRYLVIGTGKKITLECSQTMGHDKMYWYQQDPGMELHLIHYSYGVNSTEKGDLSSESTVSRIRTEHFPLTLESARPSHTSQYLCASSEPQETQYFGPGTRLLVL.

The J gene is TRBJ2-7, the V gene TRBV7-2; D uncertain. Trimming pared 1 base from V and 4 bases from J, leaving 17 bases between. The CDR3 covers 16 residues. The germline V gene encodes CDR1 SGHTA and CDR2 FQGNSA. CDR3 nucleotides: TGTGCCAGCAGCTTAGTCGGACGAGTTCCCGTGTACGAGCAGTACTTC. Residues: CASSLVGRVPVYEQYF.